Below are 5 T cell receptor beta chains sequenced from a single sample in a study of identifying expanded T cells in peripheral blood. The data were produced by immunoSEQ multiplex PCR, yet TCRdb's version contains in-frame clones alone and is incomplete. Of 60,000 to 70,000 clones in the sample, 87% were seen once. Sequences were obtained from blood. Source of these receptors: a person aged 18 to 75 in good health.

The chain is built from TRBV30 and TRBJ2-7; possibly TRBD2 for D (5 bases). The V gene lost 3 bases and the J gene lost 3 bases, with 6 bases spanning the gap. The CDR3 totals 11 residues. Germline V gives CDR1 GTSNPN, CDR2 SVGIG (reference sequence). The CDR3: CAWSGVYEQYF. DNA of the CDR3: TGTGCCTGGAGCGGGGTCTACGAGCAGTACTTC.

This clone was observed once. The chain uses TRBV5-1 and TRBJ2-1; D might be TRBD2 (6 bases). This CDR3 comprises 15 residues. Trimming shortened V by 0 bases and J by 9 bases, and 16 bases separated the two germline ends. Looked up from germline, CDR1 is SGHRS and CDR2 is YFSETQ. In DNA form, the CDR3 reads TGCGCCAGCAGCTTGGGTGACAGACAGACTAGTGAGCAGTTCTTC. Its translation is CASSLGDRQTSEQFF.

The chain has TRBV5-1 and TRBJ1-1; possible D gene TRBD1, 5 bases. Per germline, CDR1 SGHRS and CDR2 YFSETQ. This CDR3 has 14 amino acids. Trimming took 7 bases from V and 1 from J, leaving 14 bases between them. CDR3 protein: CASSRGERNTEAFF. Here the CDR3 DNA reads TGCGCCAGCTCGAGGGGAGAGAGGAACACTGAAGCTTTCTTT.

The rearrangement joins TRBV5-1 to TRBJ2-1; a weak D match, TRBD1 (6 bases). V was trimmed by 4 bases and J by 2 bases, leaving 13 bases between them. CDR3 size: 15 residues. CDR1 is SGHRS, CDR2 YFSETQ, per germline. The DNA for the CDR3 is TGCGCCAGCAGCCAGGGGAGTAGTACCTACAATGAGCAGTTCTTC. Residues: CASSQGSSTYNEQFF.

V gene TRBV28 combines with J gene TRBJ1-1; D gene uncertain. The germline V and J ends were trimmed by 5 bases and 0 bases, with 19 bases remaining between them. Germline V gene sequence: CDR1 MDHEN, CDR2 SYDVKM. The CDR3 loop spans 17 amino acids. Written as DNA, the CDR3 is TGTGCCAGCAGTCCCGGTCGTTTGACCCCGATGAACACTGAAGCTTTCTTT. Its translation is CASSPGRLTPMNTEAFF.